This T cell receptor (beta chain) derives from a study of T cells in localized non-small cell lung cancer. Assay: immunoSEQ multiplex PCR; the TCRdb copy retains only in-frame clones and omits some. The table lists 7,500 to 10,000 clones, roughly 45% of them singletons, with 3.8% in the top ten. CDR1 and CDR2 from the germline V gene are SGHNT and YENEEA. CDR3 length: 16 residues. V shed 3 bases and J 1 base; nucleotides not matched to a gene: 7. Whole-study results and caveats: Longer survival (overall) was linked to higher T cell density in blood. Adjacent uninvolved lung tissue had the highest T cell clonality, exceeding tumor. Sequencing was restricted to one tumor region; therefore, heterogeneity remains possible. Detection in adjacent lung was observed for a median around 50 of the top 100 tumor clones.

In this sample, this clone is medium-sized. No antigen is known for it. The chain uses TRBV11-3 and TRBJ1-1; 8 bases match TRBD1. The source was lymph node tissue, collected before any cancer treatment. The receptor was derived from a woman aged 35 to 75 with stage I lung adenocarcinoma. CDR3 residues: CASSLIPDRANTEAFF. For the CDR3, the DNA is TGTGCCAGCAGCTTGATCCCGGACAGGGCGAACACTGAAGCTTTCTTT.